The clone carrying this T cell receptor beta chain was found a few times. Each patient went into thyroid surgery without having received any treatment. MiXCR reprocessed the PCR reads for TCRdb. The sample includes some 46,000 clones, approximately 24% of them seen just once. The data stem from a study of metastatic and nonmetastatic thyroid tumors. Trimming at V came to 5 bases and at J to 4 bases, leaving 12 bases not matched to a gene. This CDR3 has 17 residues. Germline-derived CDR1 and CDR2 are LNHNV and YYDKDF (reference sequence). The chain combines TRBV15 with TRBJ2-2, with 8 positions matching TRBD1. The specimen sequenced was blood. The receptor was isolated from a male donor with papillary thyroid cancer or a benign thyroid nodule (not recorded which). Some clones in this sample may be carry-over from other donors' samples. The CDR3 coding sequence is TGTGCCACCAGCGGAGGGTCCGGACAGGGAGTCACCGGGGAGCTGTTTTTT. Its translation: CATSGGSGQGVTGELFF. The variable domain in full, completed from reference TRBV15 and TRBJ2-2, reads DAMVIQNPRYQVTQFGKPVTLSCSQTLNHNVMYWYQQKSSQAPKLLFHYYDKDFNNEADTPDNFQSRRPNTSFCFLDIRSPGLGDTAMYLCATSGGSGQGVTGELFFGEGSRLTVL.